These T cell receptor beta chains were read from a single sample in a study of beta chain features in type 1 diabetes. TCRdb keeps only in-frame clones here, not all; method: immunoSEQ multiplex PCR. The table records more than 150,000 clones, roughly 10% of them present only once. The specimen sequenced was central memory CD4+ T cells from blood. The receptors originated from a young man in good health. The CDR3 runs from the conserved cysteine through the conserved F or W. Fields, in order: V gene, D gene, J gene, CDR3 length, clone size, CDR3 DNA, CDR3 protein. The D gene is left open where the match is weak. Size is omitted from some rows. Given values are once, few, many or a class for expanded clones.

TRBV7-9	TRBD2	TRBJ2-1	18	few	TGTGCCAGCAGCTCCCCGGTAGCGGGGGGGATCTCCTACAATGAGCAGTTCTTC	CASSSPVAGGISYNEQFF
TRBV5-1	NA	TRBJ2-1	14	few	TGCGCCAGCACCCTGACGACCTACAAGAATGAGCAGTTCTTC	CASTLTTYKNEQFF
TRBV21-1	NA	TRBJ2-7	11	NA	TGTGCCACGCCTCCCCGCGACGAGCAGTACTTC	CATPPRDEQYF
TRBV4-3	NA	TRBJ2-7	15	NA	TGCGCCAGCAGCCAAGATGGGAGACAGCCCTACGAGCAGTACTTC	CASSQDGRQPYEQYF
TRBV5-1	NA	TRBJ2-7	14	NA	TGCGCCAGCAGCTTCACCGGGGGCTCCTACGAGCAGTACTTC	CASSFTGGSYEQYF
TRBV23-1	NA	TRBJ2-7	14	few	TGCGCCAGCAGTCAAGTTCGGAGCTCCTACGAGCAGTACTTC	CASSQVRSSYEQYF
TRBV7-2	TRBD1	TRBJ2-3	14	few	TGTGCCAGCAGCTACAGGGGTAGCACAGATACGCAGTATTTT	CASSYRGSTDTQYF
TRBV7-2	NA	TRBJ1-6	15	few	TGTGCCAGCAGCCCTGCTGGGGGGTATAATTCACCCCTCCACTTT	CASSPAGGYNSPLHF
TRBV6-4	TRBD1	TRBJ2-1	15	many	TGTGCCAGCAGTGAAAGGACAGGGGCAGAAAATGAGCAGTTCTTC	CASSERTGAENEQFF
TRBV29-1	TRBD2	TRBJ2-3	15	few	TGCAGCGTTGAATCGGGTAGCGGGAGCTCAGATACGCAGTATTTT	CSVESGSGSSDTQYF
TRBV4-3	NA	TRBJ1-6	16	many	TGCGCCAGCAGCCAAGCTTCGGACCGAAATAATTCACCCCTCCACTTT	CASSQASDRNNSPLHF
TRBV10-3	TRBD1	TRBJ1-1	16	NA	TGTGCCATCAGTGAGTCCACAGGGGGGCGAGGGACTGAAGCTTTCTTT	CAISESTGGRGTEAFF
TRBV7-3	NA	TRBJ2-1	13	few	TGTGCCAGCAGCTTAACCGGGTACAATGAGCAGTTCTTC	CASSLTGYNEQFF
TRBV11-2	NA	TRBJ2-3	17	NA	TGTGCCAGCAGCTTAGATCCCAGGGATGGGGGGACAGATACGCAGTATTTT	CASSLDPRDGGTDTQYF
TRBV29-1	NA	TRBJ2-7	12	few	TGCAGCGGTGATCGGGGGAGAGGCGAGCAGTACTTC	CSGDRGRGEQYF
TRBV6-6	NA	TRBJ2-4	14	many	TGTGCCAGCAGTTACTCTAGTTCCGTAAACATTCAGTACTTC	CASSYSSSVNIQYF
TRBV30	NA	TRBJ1-5	15	NA	TGTGCCTGGAGTCCGGGTCCAGCCCTTAATCAGCCCCAGCATTTT	CAWSPGPALNQPQHF
TRBV10-3	TRBD2	TRBJ2-5	15	NA	TGTGCCATCAGTGCGCAACGGGGGGTCAAAGAGACCCAGTACTTC	CAISAQRGVKETQYF
TRBV29-1	TRBD1	TRBJ1-1	14	few	TGCAGCGTCCTCTTGGTGAGGGGACAGGGGGAAGCTTTCTTT	CSVLLVRGQGEAFF
TRBV6-5	NA	TRBJ1-5	14	NA	TGTGCCAGCAGACCACAAGAAAGGGATCAGCCCCAGCATTTT	CASRPQERDQPQHF
TRBV7-2	NA	TRBJ1-2	13	few	TGTGCCAGCAGTCAATTGGCACGGGGTGGCTACACCTTC	CASSQLARGGYTF
TRBV7-3	NA	TRBJ1-1	14	NA	TGTGCCAGCAGCGTTAAGAGGTTGGACACTGAAGCTTTCTTT	CASSVKRLDTEAFF
TRBV7-8	NA	TRBJ2-5	14	NA	TGTGCCAGCAGCTTAGGCAGGTTTCAAGAGACCCAGTACTTC	CASSLGRFQETQYF
TRBV6-5	NA	TRBJ2-7	15	NA	TGTGCCAGCAGTCGAATCGCCACTAGCTCCTACGAGCAGTACTTC	CASSRIATSSYEQYF
TRBV7-3	NA	TRBJ2-5	14	NA	TGTGCCAGCAGCTTTGGAGGGGTTAAAGAGACCCAGTACTTC	CASSFGGVKETQYF
TRBV6-7	TRBD1	TRBJ2-7	14	many	TGTGCCAGCAGCTCCGGGACAGGGCGGTACGAGCAGTACTTC	CASSSGTGRYEQYF
TRBV18	NA	TRBJ1-4	10	NA	TGTGCCAGCAGAGAGGAAAAACTGTTTTTT	CASREEKLFF
TRBV20-1	NA	TRBJ2-1	10	NA	TGCAGTGCTGTCGGTAATGAGCAGTTCTTC	CSAVGNEQFF
TRBV18	NA	TRBJ2-7	13	few	TGTGCCAGCTCACCGTACAGTACCTACGAGCAGTACTTC	CASSPYSTYEQYF
TRBV29-1	TRBD1	TRBJ1-2	13	NA	TGCAGCGCCGGGACAGGGGGCAACTATGGCTACACCTTC	CSAGTGGNYGYTF
TRBV2	NA	TRBJ1-6	12	many	TGTGCCAGCAGTAGACAGAATTCACCCCTCCACTTT	CASSRQNSPLHF
TRBV25-1	NA	TRBJ2-1	11	NA	TGTGCCAGCATAGGTACAAATGAGCAGTTCTTC	CASIGTNEQFF
TRBV7-2	NA	TRBJ1-5	13	NA	TGTGCCAGCAGCTTTGGGCCTGATCAGCCCCAGCATTTT	CASSFGPDQPQHF
TRBV28	NA	TRBJ1-2	12	few	TGTGCCAGCAGTTCCTTCCACTATGGCTACACCTTC	CASSSFHYGYTF
TRBV10-3	TRBD2	TRBJ2-3	11	NA	TGTGCCATCAAGGGACTAGCGGGACAGTATTTT	CAIKGLAGQYF
TRBV19	TRBD2	TRBJ2-1	13	NA	TGTGCCTCCCGACTAGCGGGGCGCAATGAGCAGTTCTTC	CASRLAGRNEQFF
TRBV6-5	NA	TRBJ2-3	14	NA	TGTGCCAGCAGTTACTCAGGGGTTCCTTCTACGCAGTATTTT	CASSYSGVPSTQYF
TRBV10-3	TRBD1	TRBJ2-7	14	few	TGTGCCATCAGTGGGACAGGGGATCTAAACGAGCAGTACTTC	CAISGTGDLNEQYF
TRBV7-9	TRBD2	TRBJ2-4	17	NA	TGTGCCAGCAGCTTAGTGGCTAGCGGGAGGCCCAAAAACATTCAGTACTTC	CASSLVASGRPKNIQYF
TRBV7-9	TRBD2	TRBJ2-7	16	few	TGTGCCAGCAGCGGTAGAGGGCGGGAGTTCCCCGACGAGCAGTACTTC	CASSGRGREFPDEQYF
TRBV6-4	NA	TRBJ2-1	15	many	TGTGCCAGCAGTGTAATGGCTAGCCCCTACAATGAGCAGTTCTTC	CASSVMASPYNEQFF
TRBV28	NA	TRBJ2-2	13	NA	TGTGCCAGCACCCTAACTAACACCGGGGAGCTGTTTTTT	CASTLTNTGELFF
TRBV7-8	TRBD1	TRBJ1-4	16	NA	TGTGCCAGCAGCTCGCGGAGACAGGGGTGGGATGAAAAACTGTTTTTT	CASSSRRQGWDEKLFF
TRBV7-3	NA	TRBJ1-2	14	NA	TGTGCCAGCAGCTCCACAGGGATTGGTCAGGGCTACACCTTC	CASSSTGIGQGYTF
TRBV19	NA	TRBJ1-5	15	few	TGTGCCAGTTCCCGGGGACCATATAGCAATCAGCCCCAGCATTTT	CASSRGPYSNQPQHF
TRBV7-9	NA	TRBJ1-6	12	NA	TGTGCCAGCAGCTTACCCGAGTCACCCCTCCACTTT	CASSLPESPLHF
TRBV10-3	TRBD2	TRBJ2-7	19	few	TGTGCCATCAGTGGGAGTGGGGTAGCGGGAGGAGGTAAGGAATACGAGCAGTACTTC	CAISGSGVAGGGKEYEQYF
TRBV18	NA	TRBJ2-7	13	few	TGTGCCAGCTCACCTGGGGGGTCCTACGAGCAGTACTTC	CASSPGGSYEQYF
TRBV28	TRBD1	TRBJ2-3	15	many	TGTGCCAGCAGTTTACAGGGGGCGCAGTCAGATACGCAGTATTTT	CASSLQGAQSDTQYF
TRBV11-1	TRBD1	TRBJ2-7	14	few	TGTGCCAGCAGCTTAGAAGGGGGCCGCTACGAGCAGTACTTC	CASSLEGGRYEQYF
TRBV29-1	NA	TRBJ1-2	14	NA	TGCAGCGTTGCAATCCAGGGGCCCTATGGGGGCTACACCTTC	CSVAIQGPYGGYTF
TRBV5-1	NA	TRBJ1-5	14	few	TGCGCCAGCAGCGTGGACTCCCCGGACCAGCCCCAGCATTTT	CASSVDSPDQPQHF
TRBV12-5	TRBD2	TRBJ2-1	15	few	TGTGCTAGTGGTCCCTCCGGGACTAGAATCAATGAGCAGTTCTTC	CASGPSGTRINEQFF
TRBV4-2	NA	TRBJ1-3	19	NA	TGTGCCAGCAGCCAACCCTCTCGGAGGGGGGCGGGATCTGGAAACACCATATATTTT	CASSQPSRRGAGSGNTIYF